This T cell receptor (beta chain) was captured by sequencing in a study of monozygotic twins with inflammatory bowel disease. Findings and limits, study-wide: The sharing of clonotypes with others was lower in IBD patients than in healthy twins, especially with disease activity. Whereas healthy co-twins had higher TCRbeta diversity (inverse Simpson), IBD patients had lower diversity. Among the T cells, different subtypes could not be distinguished.

About this clonotype: Its matching antigen is unknown.

From whole blood, total RNA was isolated without any sorting of T cells. Following a re-call of the 5' RACE reads, TCRdb has one entry per CDR3 protein and lacks DNA. In all, the sample yields more than 300,000 distinct CDR3 sequences. The CDR3 is made up of 16 amino acids. Germline lookup yields CDR1 SGHTA and CDR2 FQGNSA. The clonotype comes from a human donor with ulcerative colitis or Crohn's disease, or a healthy co-twin of an affected twin (not recorded which). Sequences were obtained from blood. The V gene is TRBV7-2, the J gene TRBJ2-2; TCRdb proposes TRBD2, but this gene call is untestable without DNA. The CDR3 here is CASSLVRSSNTGELFF. The variable domain in full, completed from reference TRBV7-2 and TRBJ2-2, reads GAGVSQSPSNKVTEKGKDVELRCDPISGHTALYWYRQSLGQGLEFLIYFQGNSAPDKSGLPSDRFSAERTGGSVSTLTIQRTQQEDSAVYLCASSLVRSSNTGELFFGEGSRLTVL.